This record concerns one TCR beta chain sequence. Its antigen is as yet unknown. This CDR3 spans 16 amino acids. The PCR employed 60 Vbeta primers together with 13 Jbeta primers. TCRdb's copy holds only in-frame clones and misses some; the assay was immunoSEQ multiplex PCR. This sample has nearly 110,000 clones, with about 71% found just once. This specimen belongs to a study of cytomegalovirus exposure and HLA in healthy donors. General observations from the study: Some V segments, TRBV6-2 and TRBV6-3 among them, were indistinguishable and were therefore excluded. Around 160 TCR beta chains were listed as cytomegalovirus-associated. In vitro data verified three CMV-associated chains as specific for CMV antigens.

Nominally healthy donors provided the samples, though records likely missed some immune exposures. The chain joins TRBV21-1 to TRBJ1-1; TRBD1 is the table's D call, not checked against the DNA. TRBV21-1 is a listed pseudogene. Source material: PBMCs. This TCR derives from a boy between 10 and 17 years old in good health and CMV-seronegative. The CDR3 sequence is CVGLKSPIRSNTEAFF. CDR3 bases: TGTGTAGGCCTCAAATCCCCCATCAGGTCGAACACTGAAGCTTTCTTT.